The rows below give T cell receptor beta chains drawn from one sample of a study of identical twins. TCRdb re-called the 5' RACE reads through MiXCR, storing one row per CDR3 protein. This table has about 890,000 distinct CDR3 sequences, around an eighth appearing once. The data were also submitted as part of a second study, on yellow fever vaccine responses in identical twins.

The sample comprised PBMCs. These receptors came from a woman in her late teens or twenties in good health. Each CDR3 is given with its conserved first and last residue. Each record gives: V gene, J gene, D gene, clone size, CDR3 DNA, CDR3 protein. The D gene is left open where the match is weak. Clone size is given for some rows only: seen once, a few or many times, or a class if the clone is expanded.

V gene: TRBV11-2
J gene: TRBJ2-5
D gene: .
clone size: few
CDR3 DNA: TGTGCCAGCAGCCACGGGCAGTGGGAAGAGACCCAGTACTTC
CDR3 protein: CASSHGQWEETQYF

V gene: TRBV3-1
J gene: TRBJ2-2
D gene: TRBD2
clone size: few
CDR3 DNA: TGTGCCAGCAGCCAGGGCGGGAGGACCCCCGGGGAGCTGTTTTTT
CDR3 protein: CASSQGGRTPGELFF

V gene: TRBV28
J gene: TRBJ2-3
D gene: .
clone size: few
CDR3 DNA: TGTGCCAGCAGTTTACCTTCCGACAGGGATGTTCGGCGGGGGAACACAGATACGCAGTATTTT
CDR3 protein: CASSLPSDRDVRRGNTDTQYF

V gene: TRBV4-2
J gene: TRBJ2-1
D gene: .
clone size: .
CDR3 DNA: TGTGCCAGCAGCCAACCTGGGGCGTTCAATGAGCAGTTCTTC
CDR3 protein: CASSQPGAFNEQFF

V gene: TRBV5-1
J gene: TRBJ2-1
D gene: TRBD2
clone size: few
CDR3 DNA: TGCGCCAGCAGCTTGGCTATGGCTAGCGGGGGCCACAATGAGCAGTTCTTC
CDR3 protein: CASSLAMASGGHNEQFF

V gene: TRBV2
J gene: TRBJ1-1
D gene: .
clone size: .
CDR3 DNA: TGTGCCTCAAAGAGGACCCCACCTGCTATGAACACTGAAGCTTTCTTT
CDR3 protein: CASKRTPPAMNTEAFF

V gene: TRBV20-1
J gene: TRBJ1-3
D gene: .
clone size: many
CDR3 DNA: TGCAGTGCGACGGACAGACCCTTCTCTGGAAACACCATATATTTT
CDR3 protein: CSATDRPFSGNTIYF

V gene: TRBV7-2
J gene: TRBJ2-5
D gene: .
clone size: .
CDR3 DNA: TGTGCCAGCAGCTTGTCGGGTCGTTCGTACTTC
CDR3 protein: CASSLSGRSYF

V gene: TRBV10-3
J gene: TRBJ2-7
D gene: TRBD2
clone size: few
CDR3 DNA: TGTGCCATCAGCACTAGCGATAGCTCCTACGAGCAGTACTTC
CDR3 protein: CAISTSDSSYEQYF

V gene: TRBV6-1
J gene: TRBJ1-5
D gene: .
clone size: few
CDR3 DNA: TGTGCCAGCAGTGCAGTGGCGAGCAATCAGCCCCAGCATTTT
CDR3 protein: CASSAVASNQPQHF

V gene: TRBV2
J gene: TRBJ2-1
D gene: TRBD2
clone size: .
CDR3 DNA: TGTGCCAGCAGGCCTACTAGCGCAGTGGATGAGCAGTTCTTC
CDR3 protein: CASRPTSAVDEQFF

V gene: TRBV6-5
J gene: TRBJ2-3
D gene: TRBD2
clone size: few
CDR3 DNA: TGTGCCAGCAGTTACCCTAGCCGAGGGACTAGCGGGGGTACAGATACGCAGTATTTT
CDR3 protein: CASSYPSRGTSGGTDTQYF

V gene: TRBV12-3/TRBV12-4
J gene: TRBJ2-5
D gene: TRBD2
clone size: .
CDR3 DNA: TGTGCCAGCACCCTAGGAGCGGGGTTGGAGACCCAGTACTTC
CDR3 protein: CASTLGAGLETQYF

V gene: TRBV10-3
J gene: TRBJ2-1
D gene: .
clone size: .
CDR3 DNA: TGTGCCATCAGTGTAAAGAGCTCCTACAATGAGCAGTTCTTC
CDR3 protein: CAISVKSSYNEQFF

V gene: TRBV20-1
J gene: TRBJ2-2
D gene: TRBD2
clone size: few
CDR3 DNA: TGCAGTGCCCCGGGACTAGCCCCCGGGGAGCTGTTTTTT
CDR3 protein: CSAPGLAPGELFF

V gene: TRBV12-3/TRBV12-4
J gene: TRBJ1-2
D gene: .
clone size: few
CDR3 DNA: TGTGCCAGCAGCCCAGGGCCACTCAACTATGGCTACACCTTC
CDR3 protein: CASSPGPLNYGYTF

V gene: TRBV4-1
J gene: TRBJ2-1
D gene: .
clone size: .
CDR3 DNA: TGCGCCAGCAGCCTCCTTTCAGGGGACAATGAGCAGTTCTTC
CDR3 protein: CASSLLSGDNEQFF

V gene: TRBV12-3/TRBV12-4
J gene: TRBJ2-5
D gene: .
clone size: few
CDR3 DNA: TGTGCCAGCAGTCGAGGGGCGTCCGAGACCCAGTACTTC
CDR3 protein: CASSRGASETQYF

V gene: TRBV29-1
J gene: TRBJ2-1
D gene: TRBD2
clone size: many
CDR3 DNA: TGCAGCGTTGAAGCGGGCGGGAGTAACCATGTGAATGAGCAGTTCTTC
CDR3 protein: CSVEAGGSNHVNEQFF

V gene: TRBV12-3/TRBV12-4
J gene: TRBJ2-7
D gene: TRBD2
clone size: few
CDR3 DNA: TGTGCCAGCAGTTTAGCGGCTAGCGGGAGTTTCTACGAGCAGTACTTC
CDR3 protein: CASSLAASGSFYEQYF

V gene: TRBV28
J gene: TRBJ2-1
D gene: TRBD2
clone size: .
CDR3 DNA: TGTGCCAGCAGTCTCCATGGACTAGCGGGAGCCCATGAGCAGTTCTTC
CDR3 protein: CASSLHGLAGAHEQFF

V gene: TRBV24-1
J gene: TRBJ2-1
D gene: TRBD2
clone size: few
CDR3 DNA: TGTGCCACCAACGCCGGGACTAGTGGCAATGAGCAGTTCTTC
CDR3 protein: CATNAGTSGNEQFF

V gene: TRBV5-1
J gene: TRBJ1-2
D gene: .
clone size: .
CDR3 DNA: TGCGCCAGCAGCTTTACACCAGGGGAAAATGGCTACACCTTC
CDR3 protein: CASSFTPGENGYTF

V gene: TRBV5-1
J gene: TRBJ2-5
D gene: TRBD2
clone size: few
CDR3 DNA: TGCGCCAGCAGCTACCGGGAAACTAGCGGAGGGGGGGACCAAGAGACCCAGTACTTC
CDR3 protein: CASSYRETSGGGDQETQYF

V gene: TRBV24-1
J gene: TRBJ2-2
D gene: .
clone size: many
CDR3 DNA: TGTGCCACCAGTGACCTAGGGTATTTGGACACCGGGGAGCTGTTTTTT
CDR3 protein: CATSDLGYLDTGELFF

V gene: TRBV10-3
J gene: TRBJ2-2
D gene: TRBD1
clone size: few
CDR3 DNA: TGTGCCATCAGTGTTCCCCCCTACAGGGGGCGAGACACCGGGGAGCTGTTTTTT
CDR3 protein: CAISVPPYRGRDTGELFF

V gene: TRBV5-1
J gene: TRBJ2-7
D gene: .
clone size: .
CDR3 DNA: TGCGCCAGCAGCTTGGCACAAAGTAACTACGAGCAGTACTTC
CDR3 protein: CASSLAQSNYEQYF